This T cell receptor (beta chain) stems from a study of blood T cells in healthy people across ages. Study conclusions and caveats: The lack of PBMC sorting stopped any conclusive naive versus antigen-experienced comparison.

Russia was home to the donors, healthy Caucasian individuals aged roughly 6 to 90. PBMCs numbering at least 7 million were isolated per sample. A J-beta primer mix and a sample-barcoded 5' primer were used in a second PCR of about 7 to 12 cycles. The yield of each sample was at least 2.5 million CDR3-containing paired-end reads. MiXCR, applied by TCRdb to the 5' RACE reads, yields one record per CDR3 protein. The data hold roughly 860,000 distinct CDR3 sequences, with less than 80% observed a single time. As concerns this clonotype: Antigen: not known.

The CDR3 is 14 residues long. Germline-derived CDR1 and CDR2 are SGHRS and YFSETQ. V gave up 0 bases and J gave up 2 bases, with 7 bases separating them. The specimen was blood. V is TRBV5-1 and J is TRBJ2-3; D remains unclear. The sequence was collected from a man between 25 and 39 years old in good health. In DNA, the CDR3 is TGCGCCAGCAGCTTGGACTCTAACACAGATACGCAGTATTTT. It specifies CASSLDSNTDTQYF.